Shown below are 11 T cell receptor beta chains from a single sample sequenced in a study of T cells in Graves' hyperthyroidism and ophthalmopathy. Researchers amplified the TCR beta CDR3 regions from RNA transcripts. The TCR CDR3 first-round RT-PCR relied on the HTBI primer set. Using its own MiXCR run on the multiplex PCR reads, TCRdb lists one record per CDR3 protein. The sample lists 310,000 or so distinct CDR3 sequences; over 15% were seen once. The sequenced sample was blood. The source is a woman in her sixties or seventies with Graves' ophthalmopathy.

This clonotype showed up many times. The chain employs TRBV11-2 and TRBJ1-2; a weak D match, TRBD1 (6 bases). This CDR3 contains 16 residues. The ends were cut back, 7 bases at V and 5 bases at J, with 23 bases in the middle. Germline lookup yields CDR1 SGHAT and CDR2 FQNNGV. CDR3 nucleotides: TGTGCCAGCAACCCCGGGACGGGGGGCCTAATGTATGGCTACACCTTC. Translating gives CASNPGTGGLMYGYTF. Together with reference TRBV11-2 and TRBJ1-2, the CDR3 gives the full variable domain: EAGVAQSPRYKIIEKRQSVAFWCNPISGHATLYWYQQILGQGPKLLIQFQNNGVVDDSQLPKDRFSAERLKGVDSTLKIQPAKLEDSAVYLCASNPGTGGLMYGYTFGSGTRLTVV.

This clonotype was counted at least ten times. The chain joins TRBV7-9 to TRBJ1-4; no reliable D call. Germline V lookup: CDR1 SEHNR, CDR2 FQNEAQ (reference sequence). CDR3 length: 16 amino acids. V lost 2 bases and J lost 0, with 10 bases in between. CDR3 loop: CASSLLVVSTNEKLFF. The CDR3 DNA is TGTGCCAGCAGCTTACTCGTCGTATCAACTAATGAAAAACTGTTTTTT.

This clonotype was detected ten times or more. The chain carries TRBV13 and TRBJ1-2, with a weak D call TRBD1 (5 bases). CDR1 and CDR2 (germline): PRHDT, FYEKMQ (reference sequence). V shed 5 bases and J shed 0 bases, with 16 bases lying between them. The CDR3 spans 16 residues. The CDR3 loop reads CASSAASGTPNYGYTF. The CDR3 nucleotides read TGTGCCAGCAGCGCCGCATCAGGGACCCCTAACTATGGCTACACCTTC.

CDR3 DNA: TGCGCCAGCAGTGAGACAGGCCCTAATTCACCCCTCCACTTT. Translation: CASSETGPNSPLHF. The chain recombines TRBV10-2 with TRBJ1-6; a possible D gene is TRBD1 (5 bases). V dropped 2 bases and J dropped 6 bases, with 8 bases sitting between them. Germline CDR1 and CDR2: WSHSY and SAAADI. This CDR3 spans 14 amino acids.

This clonotype was found many times. The V call is TRBV6-1, the J call TRBJ2-7, with no clear D. The germline V gene has CDR1 MNHNS and CDR2 SASEGT. CDR3 length: 13 residues. Trimming left V 4 bases short and J 5 bases short, with 12 bases between. The CDR3, as DNA: TGTGCCAGCAGTGGACAACCGGATGACGAGCAGTACTTC. This encodes CASSGQPDDEQYF.

This clonotype was seen ten or more times. V is TRBV7-8 and J is TRBJ1-1, with TRBD1 matching 7 bases. Germline V lookup: CDR1 SGHVS, CDR2 FQNEAQ. The CDR3 extends over 16 amino acids. J was trimmed by 0 bases and V by 3 bases; bases with no gene match: 7. CDR3: CASSFDRAEMNTEAFF. CDR3 in DNA: TGTGCCAGCAGCTTTGACAGGGCTGAGATGAACACTGAAGCTTTCTTT.

This clonotype was detected ten times or more. The rearrangement joins TRBV6-1 to TRBJ2-3; no reliable D call. V gave up 0 bases and J gave up 3 bases, with 10 bases separating them. This CDR3 region has 15 residues. CDR1 is MNHNS, CDR2 SASEGT, per germline. The CDR3 region is CASSEALSRTDTQYF. The CDR3 bases are TGTGCCAGCAGTGAAGCGCTGTCCCGGACAGATACGCAGTATTTT.

This clonotype showed up many times. The V call is TRBV5-1, the J call TRBJ1-6; D uncertain. Germline CDR1 and CDR2: SGHRS and YFSETQ. With 0 bases removed from V and 11 bases from J, the gap between germline ends came to 18 bases. CDR3 length equals 16 residues. Here the CDR3 DNA reads TGCGCCAGCAGCTTGGGGGCTTCTGGAGACCAGGCACCCCTCCACTTT. Protein: CASSLGASGDQAPLHF. Full variable domain (outside the CDR3, taken from reference TRBV5-1 and TRBJ1-6): KAGVTQTPRYLIKTRGQQVTLSCSPISGHRSVSWYQQTPGQGLQFLFEYFSETQRNKGNFPGRFSGRQFSNSRSEMNVSTLELGDSALYLCASSLGASGDQAPLHFGNGTRLTVT.

This clonotype turned up a few times. The rearrangement links TRBV7-3 to TRBJ2-1; 8 nucleotides line up with TRBD2. The CDR3 is 15 amino acids. The trim removed 1 base at V and 4 bases at J, leaving 3 bases unmatched. Germline V CDR1 and CDR2: SGHTA, FQGTGA. This chain's CDR3 is CASSLRAGEYNEQFF. Here the CDR3 DNA reads TGTGCCAGCAGCTTAAGAGCGGGAGAATACAATGAGCAGTTCTTC.

The chain is built from TRBV14 and TRBJ2-1; 15 bases are a match to TRBD2. The CDR3 is 18 amino acids. From germline, CDR1 is SGHDN and CDR2 FVKESK. V dropped 4 bases and J dropped 0; count of bases not matched to a gene: 4. CDR3 DNA: TGTGCCAGCAGCCCAGGGACTAGCGGGGGGAGCTCCTACAATGAGCAGTTCTTC. It codes for CASSPGTSGGSSYNEQFF.

This clonotype was recorded at least ten times. Just one base apart from a much larger clone, this may be a read error. The chain carries TRBV5-1 and TRBJ2-3; 7 nucleotides match TRBD1. Germline-derived CDR1 and CDR2 are SGHRS and YFSETQ. This CDR3 has 15 amino acids. V was clipped by 0 bases and J by 2 bases; unmatched bases: 3. The CDR3 reads CASSLATGTTDTQYF. The DNA for the CDR3 is TGCGCCAGCAGCTTGGCGACAGGGACCACAGATACGCAGTATTTT. Looking up the rest from reference TRBV5-1 and TRBJ2-3 gives the full variable domain: KAGVTQTPRYLIKTRGQQVTLSCSPISGHRSVSWYQQTPGQGLQFLFEYFSETQRNKGNFPGRFSGRQFSNSRSEMNVSTLELGDSALYLCASSLATGTTDTQYFGPGTRLTVL.